Reported below is one T cell receptor (beta chain). What it recognizes is unknown. The data stem from a study of PD-1 blockade in classical Hodgkin lymphoma. The wider study: Nivolumab was given intravenously to patients at 3 mg/kg every 2 weeks. Study findings and constraints: While CD8+ TCR diversity did not rise significantly by C4D1, CD4+ TCR diversity did. Newly diagnosed patients were reported to start with lower TCR diversity than healthy donors.

In every patient, relapse followed autologous stem cell transplantation, while exposure to brentuximab vedotin differed. The study recorded best responses of complete response, partial response or progressive disease. Profiling relied on immunoSEQ multiplex PCR, and the TCRdb table lists in-frame clones only, not all of them. The sample records some 65,000 clones, over 55% being singletons. The CDR3 covers 15 residues. V gave up 1 base and J gave up 4 bases; unmatched junction bases: 4. The V gene's germline CDR1 is MNHEY and CDR2 SMNVEV (reference sequence). The clonotype was recovered from a human donor with classical Hodgkin lymphoma. The V and J genes are TRBV27 and TRBJ2-3; 8 nucleotides line up with TRBD2. The sequencing used peripheral blood mononuclear cells (PBMCs), collected before the second cycle of nivolumab. As DNA, the CDR3 is TGTGCCAGCAGTTTATATGGTAGCGGGGCAGATACGCAGTATTTT. This encodes CASSLYGSGADTQYF.